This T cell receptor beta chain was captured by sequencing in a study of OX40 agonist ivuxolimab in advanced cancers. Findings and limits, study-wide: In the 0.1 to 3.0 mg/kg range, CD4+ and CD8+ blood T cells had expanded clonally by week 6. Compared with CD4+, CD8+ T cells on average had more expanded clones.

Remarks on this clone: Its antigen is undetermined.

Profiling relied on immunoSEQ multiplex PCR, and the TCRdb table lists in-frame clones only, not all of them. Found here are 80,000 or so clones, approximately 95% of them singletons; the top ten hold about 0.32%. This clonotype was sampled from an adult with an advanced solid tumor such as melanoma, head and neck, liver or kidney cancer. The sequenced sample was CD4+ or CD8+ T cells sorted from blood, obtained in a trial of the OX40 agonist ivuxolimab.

The CDR3 bases are TGTGCCAGTAGTATAACGGCTAGCCAGTTACTATTGGGCACCGGGGAGCTGTTTTTT. Its protein product is CASSITASQLLLGTGELFF. The chain recombines TRBV19 with TRBJ2-2, with D perhaps TRBD2 (5 bases). This CDR3 comprises 19 residues. Germline CDR1 is LNHDA and CDR2 is SQIVND (reference sequence). Between the trimmed V and J ends, which lost 2 bases and 4 bases, there was a span of 23 bases.